This TCR beta chain was sequenced during a study of Ad26.COV2.S vaccination and SARS-CoV-2 variants. Study-level background: Donor was one of the participants in the Ad26.COV2.S arm of the COV1001 trial.

Treatment specified: about 20 received Ad26.COV2.S at low or high dose, single or two shots; 5 received placebo; per-sample allocation not given. Collection of the samples took place on day 63 after the first injection of vaccine or placebo. The CDR3 sequence is 18 residues long. CDR1 and CDR2 (germline): LGHNA, YSLEER. Trimming took off 1 base at V and 1 base at J, with 19 bases between the two ends. TCRdb's table, derived via immunoSEQ multiplex PCR, lists solely in-frame clones and lacks some. In the table there are 350,000 to 400,000 clones, approximately 91% of which are singletons. This TCR was recovered from a person aged 18-60 years who received the Ad26.COV2.S COVID-19 vaccine or a placebo. Here the sequenced sample was peripheral blood, taken in a trial of Ad26.COV2.S vaccine versus placebo. The gene calls are TRBV4-3 and TRBJ2-5; D may be TRBD1 (5 bases). CDR3: CASSQVWAGKGPQETQYF. The DNA for the CDR3 is TGCGCCAGCAGCCAAGTTTGGGCAGGGAAAGGGCCCCAAGAGACCCAGTACTTC.